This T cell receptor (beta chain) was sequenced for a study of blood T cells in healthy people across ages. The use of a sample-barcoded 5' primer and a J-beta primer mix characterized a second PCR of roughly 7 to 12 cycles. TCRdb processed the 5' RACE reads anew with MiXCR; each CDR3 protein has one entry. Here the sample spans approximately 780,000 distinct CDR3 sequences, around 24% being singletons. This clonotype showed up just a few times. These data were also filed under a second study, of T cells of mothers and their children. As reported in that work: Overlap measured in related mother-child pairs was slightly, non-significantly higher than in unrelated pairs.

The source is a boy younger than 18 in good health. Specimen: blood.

The CDR3 loop reads CASKTGIAKNIQYF. The CDR3 bases are TGTGCCAGCAAAACGGGGATAGCCAAAAACATTCAGTACTTC. The chain couples TRBV6-2 or TRBV6-3 to TRBJ2-4; possible D gene TRBD2, 5 bases. Germline values: CDR1 MNHEY, CDR2 SVGEGT. The CDR3 length is 14 residues. V was shortened by 7 bases and J by 0 bases, with 10 bases between the two germline ends.